Listed below are T cell receptor beta chains from one sample, sequenced in a study of blood T cell repertoires in COVID-19. Assay used: immunoSEQ multiplex PCR; TCRdb lists only in-frame clones, some missing. The data contain around 190,000 clones, roughly 88% of them singletons. The sequencing input was peripheral blood. Receptors were obtained from a human donor in a cohort sampled during active COVID-19. CDR3s include the opening cysteine and the closing phenylalanine or tryptophan. D genes are given only for firm matches. Only part of the rows carry a size: once, few, many, or a class if the clone is expanded.

v_gene	abundance	j_gene	d_gene	CDR3aa	CDR3nt
TRBV11-2	NA	TRBJ1-3	NA	CASSLGAGSSGNTIYF	TGTGCCAGCAGCTTAGGGGCAGGGTCATCTGGAAACACCATATATTTT
TRBV6-5	NA	TRBJ1-6	TRBD1	CASRGSGQVNSPLHF	TGTGCCAGCAGAGGTTCAGGACAGGTCAATTCACCCCTCCACTTT
TRBV11-2	NA	TRBJ1-3	NA	CASSSPTGHSGNTIYF	TGTGCCAGCAGCTCTCCCACAGGCCACTCTGGAAACACCATATATTTT
TRBV24-1	few	TRBJ2-1	NA	CATSDPASRGNEQFF	TGTGCCACCAGTGACCCCGCATCCCGAGGCAATGAGCAGTTCTTC
TRBV7-2	NA	TRBJ2-1	TRBD2	CASSLGLAGGLGQFF	TGTGCCAGCAGCCTCGGACTAGCGGGAGGGCTTGGGCAGTTCTTC
TRBV18	NA	TRBJ2-5	TRBD2	CASSSRTSGVQETQYF	TGTGCCAGCTCATCGCGGACTAGCGGAGTCCAAGAGACCCAGTACTTC
TRBV19	NA	TRBJ2-6	TRBD2	CAARGLGFSGANVLTF	TGTGCCGCGAGGGGACTAGGCTTCTCTGGGGCCAACGTCCTGACTTTC
TRBV19	NA	TRBJ1-3	NA	CASSIPVTSGNTIYF	TGTGCCAGTAGTATCCCGGTTACCTCTGGAAACACCATATATTTT
TRBV11-3	once	TRBJ1-3	NA	CASSPPRGTGNTIYF	TGTGCCAGCAGCCCACCCAGGGGAACCGGAAACACCATATATTTT
TRBV11-3	NA	TRBJ2-2	NA	CASSRRGTGELFF	TGTGCCAGCAGCCGGAGGGGCACCGGGGAGCTGTTTTTT
TRBV5-1	NA	TRBJ1-4	NA	CASTPGGGGNEKLFF	TGCGCCAGCACCCCGGGAGGAGGGGGTAATGAAAAACTGTTTTTT
TRBV3-1/TRBV3-2	NA	TRBJ2-7	NA	CASSQDLIADPYEQYF	TGTGCCAGCAGCCAAGATTTGATAGCGGACCCCTACGAGCAGTACTTC
TRBV15	NA	TRBJ2-3	NA	CATSRGSQTAHTQYF	TGTGCCACCAGCAGAGGATCCCAGACTGCCCATACGCAGTATTTT
TRBV28	NA	TRBJ2-1	TRBD1	CASAQGGANDEQFF	TGTGCCAGCGCCCAAGGGGGCGCTAACGATGAGCAGTTCTTC
TRBV5-6	few	TRBJ2-5	NA	CASSFPNLRKETQYF	TGTGCCAGCAGCTTTCCGAATTTGAGGAAAGAGACCCAGTACTTC
TRBV24-1	NA	TRBJ1-5	TRBD1	CATSPSGTGGNQPQHF	TGTGCCACCAGCCCCTCCGGGACAGGGGGCAATCAGCCCCAGCATTTT
TRBV5-1	few	TRBJ2-7	TRBD1	CASSLGDRAPYEQYF	TGCGCCAGCAGCTTGGGCGACAGGGCGCCCTACGAGCAGTACTTC
TRBV29-1	NA	TRBJ2-4	TRBD2	CSVPAGAGPNIQYF	TGCAGCGTTCCAGCGGGAGCGGGGCCAAACATTCAGTACTTC
TRBV21-1	NA	TRBJ1-4	NA	CASIRDNPF	TGTGCCAGCATCCGGGACAATCCTTTT
TRBV2	NA	TRBJ2-3	NA	CASRGDLSSTDTQYF	TGTGCCAGCAGGGGGGACTTATCTAGCACAGATACGCAGTATTTT
TRBV29-1	NA	TRBJ1-5	NA	CSVAGVNNQPQHF	TGCAGCGTTGCCGGGGTTAACAATCAGCCCCAGCATTTT
TRBV28	once	TRBJ1-1	TRBD1	CASSPEGQGWTEAFF	TGTGCCAGCAGTCCGGAGGGACAGGGGTGGACTGAAGCTTTCTTT
TRBV7-8	NA	TRBJ2-5	TRBD1	CASSFEPGQGETQYF	TGTGCCAGCAGCTTTGAACCGGGACAGGGAGAGACCCAGTACTTC
TRBV6-1	NA	TRBJ1-2	NA	CASSEALQGSYGYTF	TGTGCCAGCAGTGAAGCACTACAGGGAAGTTATGGCTACACCTTC